Below, 22 T cell receptor beta chains from the same sample are listed, as sequenced in a study of T-cell reconstitution after alpha-beta-depleted transplantation in children. Unique molecular identifiers were used to barcode this TCRbeta library. From the PCR reads, TCRdb called clonotypes with MiXCR, one entry per CDR3 protein. The table has fewer than 700,000 distinct CDR3 sequences, more than 20% seen once. The starting material was PBMCs, mostly from graft donor cells, obtained 360 days after TCRalphabeta/CD19-depleted stem cell transplant. Receptor source: a boy younger than two who had a stem cell transplant for acute myeloid leukemia, so the T cells may come from the graft donor.

This clonotype showed up just a few times. The chain employs TRBV4-1 and TRBJ2-3, with 8 bases aligning to TRBD1. J lost 2 bases, V lost 0 bases, and 7 bases had no gene match. CDR1 is MGHRA and CDR2 is YSYEKL in the germline V gene. CDR3 length: 17 amino acids. CDR3 loop: CASSQEFGTGFTDTQYF. CDR3 DNA sequence: TGCGCCAGCAGCCAAGAATTCGGGACAGGCTTCACAGATACGCAGTATTTT.

This clonotype was detected ten times or more. The rearrangement joins TRBV7-6 to TRBJ2-1, with D possibly being TRBD1 (7 bases). This CDR3 comprises 12 residues. Germline CDR1 is SGHVS and CDR2 is FNYEAQ. The ends were cut back, 6 bases at V and 15 bases at J, with 18 bases in the middle. CDR3: CASRNPGGWGFF. The DNA for the CDR3 is TGTGCCAGCAGGAACCCAGGGGGGTGGGGGTTCTTC.

This clonotype has only a few counts. J is TRBJ1-5 and V is TRBV12-3 or TRBV12-4, with a tentative D call TRBD1 (6 bases). The CDR3 has 14 amino acids. V lost 3 bases and J lost 7, with 13 bases in between. CDR3 sequence (DNA): TGTGCCAGCAGTTTGGGGGGGCCAGGGCAGCCCCAGCATTTT. Translated, it gives CASSLGGPGQPQHF.

This clonotype was picked up a small number of times. This chain links TRBV20-1 with TRBJ1-2; TRBD1 aligns across 9 bases. Unmatched junction bases numbered 9, after V lost 0 bases and J lost 4 bases. Germline V CDR1 and CDR2: DFQATT, SNEGSKA (reference sequence). The CDR3 is made up of 16 amino acids. The CDR3 is CSARDILGQGSYGYTF. CDR3 nucleotide sequence: TGCAGTGCTAGAGACATTCTGGGACAGGGTAGCTATGGCTACACCTTC.

The rearrangement uses TRBV4-3 and TRBJ2-7, with 10 bases matching TRBD1. CDR1 is LGHNA, CDR2 YSLEER, per germline. The CDR3 is made up of 16 amino acids. V lost 1 base and J lost 4; bases outside the gene matches: 7. For the CDR3, the DNA is TGCGCCAGCAGCCAAGGCGCGGACAGGGGGATATACGAGCAGTACTTC. Protein sequence: CASSQGADRGIYEQYF.

J is TRBJ2-1 and V is TRBV7-2; D is possibly TRBD1 (6 bases). The CDR3 runs to 14 residues. Germline V CDR1 and CDR2: SGHTA, FQGNSA. Trimming pared 1 base from V and 5 bases from J, leaving 9 bases between. CDR3 sequence (DNA): TGTGCCAGCAGCTTAGGGTACAGGGACAATGAGCAGTTCTTC. Translated: CASSLGYRDNEQFF. The whole variable domain, remainder taken from reference TRBV7-2 and TRBJ2-1, is GAGVSQSPSNKVTEKGKDVELRCDPISGHTALYWYRQSLGQGLEFLIYFQGNSAPDKSGLPSDRFSAERTGGSVSTLTIQRTQQEDSAVYLCASSLGYRDNEQFFGPGTRLTVL.

The chain recombines TRBV5-1 with TRBJ2-5; 7 bases align to TRBD2. The CDR3 has 13 residues. Germline CDR1 and CDR2: SGHRS and YFSETQ. The V segment lost 3 bases and the J segment 4 bases; nucleotides outside the gene matches: 3. The CDR3 region is CASSWDYRETQYF. CDR3 sequence (DNA): TGCGCCAGCAGCTGGGACTATCGAGAGACCCAGTACTTC.

Comments on this clonotype: Possible read error: a much larger clone is one base away. This CDR3 is missing its conserved last phenylalanine or tryptophan, likely due to a read error. The chain couples TRBV20-1 to TRBJ2-1, with 7 bases aligning to TRBD2. Germline V lookup: CDR1 DFQATT, CDR2 SNEGSKA (reference sequence). Germline trimming cut 0 bases from V and 4 bases from J; bases unmatched to any gene: 9. The CDR3 consists of 16 residues. The CDR3 region has the DNA TGCAGTGCTAGAGATCTGGGGGGGTGGGCTTACAATGAGCAGTTCTCC. Its protein is CSARDLGGWAYNEQFS.

The chain uses TRBV5-6 and TRBJ2-4; 7 bases are a match to TRBD2. Germline CDR1 is SGHDT and CDR2 is YYEEEE. Unmatched junction bases numbered 12, after V lost 6 bases and J lost 0 bases. The CDR3 contains 17 residues. The CDR3 loop reads CASMTLRDYLAKNIQYF. DNA for the CDR3: TGTGCCAGCATGACCTTAAGGGACTATCTAGCCAAAAACATTCAGTACTTC.

The V gene is TRBV7-2, the J gene TRBJ2-3, with D possibly matching TRBD1 (6 bases). Trimming cost V 7 bases and J 2 bases, with 16 bases left between them. Germline CDR1 and CDR2: SGHTA and FQGNSA. The CDR3 extends over 15 amino acids. CDR3 nucleotide sequence: TGTGCCAGCACCCGCGGACAGACCAACACAGATACGCAGTATTTT. It encodes CASTRGQTNTDTQYF.

Only a few counts were recorded for this clonotype. The rearrangement joins TRBV3-1 to TRBJ2-2; D unclear. V was shortened by 0 bases and J by 6 bases, with 20 bases between the two germline ends. The CDR3 spans 18 residues. Germline V gene data show CDR1 as LGHDT and CDR2 as YNNKEL (reference sequence). Written as DNA, the CDR3 is TGTGCCAGCAGCCAAGAACCTAGAATACGGAGTCGCTCCGGGGAGCTGTTTTTT. This translates into CASSQEPRIRSRSGELFF. The full variable domain, its missing parts supplied by reference TRBV3-1 and TRBJ2-2, is DTAVSQTPKYLVTQMGNDKSIKCEQNLGHDTMYWYKQDSKKFLKIMFSYNNKELIINETVPNRFSPKSPDKAHLNLHINSLELGDSAVYFCASSQEPRIRSRSGELFFGEGSRLTVL.

This clonotype was picked up a small number of times. The chain uses TRBV7-9 and TRBJ2-2, with D possibly TRBD2 on 5 matching bases. Trimming removed 4 bases from V and 6 bases from J, with 9 bases in between. Germline assignment: CDR1 SEHNR and CDR2 FQNEAQ (reference sequence). The length of the CDR3 is 13 residues. This CDR3 reads CASSWSGAGELFF. CDR3 in DNA: TGTGCCAGCAGCTGGTCCGGGGCCGGGGAGCTGTTTTTT.

This chain uses TRBV9 with TRBJ2-1; 8 bases are a match to TRBD2. This CDR3 is built from 15 residues. V dropped 0 bases and J dropped 3; count of bases not matched to a gene: 2. Germline CDR1 reads SGDLS; CDR2 reads YYNGEE. This CDR3 reads CASSVGSGVYNEQFF. The DNA of the CDR3 is TGTGCCAGCAGCGTAGGTAGCGGGGTCTACAATGAGCAGTTCTTC.

J is TRBJ1-1 and V is TRBV5-1, with D maybe TRBD1 (5 bases). The V gene lost 4 bases and the J gene lost 3 bases, with 10 bases spanning the gap. Per germline, CDR1 SGHRS and CDR2 YFSETQ. CDR3 size: 13 residues. The CDR3 coding sequence is TGCGCCAGCAGCAGGACATTGCACACTGAAGCTTTCTTT. Translated: CASSRTLHTEAFF.

This clonotype was recorded a few times. The gene calls are TRBV11-2 and TRBJ2-5, with 7 bases fitting TRBD2. CDR1 is SGHAT and CDR2 is FQNNGV in the germline V gene. Unmatched junction bases numbered 4, after V lost 2 bases and J lost 7 bases. This CDR3 spans 13 amino acids. For the CDR3, the DNA is TGTGCCAGCAGCTTACCCCCGGGGGGGACCCAGTACTTC. It is translated as CASSLPPGGTQYF.

The table lists this clonotype with a few counts. The genes are TRBV29-1 and TRBJ1-5; TRBD1 aligns across 12 bases. Germline V gives CDR1 SQVTM, CDR2 ANQGSEA. CDR3 size: 18 residues. Here the CDR3 DNA reads TGCAGAGTCGCCGGGACAGGGGGCTCACGGGGGGAAAATCAGCCCCAGCATTTT. Its translation is CRVAGTGGSRGENQPQHF.

This clonotype was counted ten times or more. The chain links TRBV4-1 to TRBJ2-1; D call uncertain. CDR1 and CDR2 from the germline V gene are MGHRA and YSYEKL. The CDR3 is made up of 17 amino acids. V shed 2 bases and J shed 4 bases, with 18 bases lying between them. The CDR3 region is CASSQQGQSAWYNEQFF. CDR3 nucleotide sequence: TGCGCCAGCAGCCAACAAGGGCAGAGCGCCTGGTACAATGAGCAGTTCTTC.

This chain joins TRBV21-1 and TRBJ2-1. TRBV21-1 is a documented pseudogene. This CDR3 region has 12 residues. The CDR3: CARSMGINEQFF. DNA of the CDR3: TGTGCCAGGTCCATGGGGATTAATGAGCAGTTCTTC.

This clonotype showed up many times. The rearrangement joins TRBV6-2 or TRBV6-3 to TRBJ2-1, with a possible D match to TRBD1 (5 bases). CDR1 MNHEY and CDR2 SVGEGT come from the germline V gene. V was pared by 4 bases and J by 4 bases, with 14 bases between. The CDR3 loop spans 15 amino acids. CDR3 coding DNA: TGTGCCAGCAGTTCCAGGGTGTTCGGTTACAATGAGCAGTTCTTC. Amino acids: CASSSRVFGYNEQFF.

The rearrangement joins TRBV21-1 to TRBJ2-2; the D call TRBD1 from the table was never checked on the DNA. TRBV21-1 is a documented pseudogene. The CDR3 spans 15 residues. CDR3 protein: CASKARGLNTGELFF. CDR3 nucleotide sequence: TGTGCCAGCAAAGCGAGGGGATTGAACACCGGGGAGCTGTTTTTT.

This clonotype appeared a few times. V is TRBV20-1 and J is TRBJ1-2; D possibly corresponds to TRBD1 (5 bases). This CDR3 region has 14 residues. V was shortened by 3 bases and J by 0 bases, with 11 bases between the two germline ends. CDR1 is DFQATT and CDR2 is SNEGSKA in the germline V gene (reference sequence). CDR3 protein: CSASRDQANYGYTF. The CDR3 DNA reads as TGCAGTGCTAGTCGGGACCAAGCTAACTATGGCTACACCTTC.

This clonotype appeared many times. The chain combines TRBV29-1 with TRBJ2-3; a possible D gene is TRBD2 (6 bases). V lost 6 bases, J lost 2 bases, and 18 bases lay in between. There are 15 residues in the CDR3. CDR1 SQVTM and CDR2 ANQGSEA come from the germline V gene. Written as DNA, the CDR3 is TGCAGCGTCGTTAGACTAGGACGGGACACAGATACGCAGTATTTT. Translation: CSVVRLGRDTDTQYF.